A selection of T cell receptor beta chains follows, all from one sample in a study of PD-1 blockade in classical Hodgkin lymphoma. Profiling relied on immunoSEQ multiplex PCR, and the TCRdb table lists in-frame clones only, not all of them. The sample carries some 16,000 clones, under 90% recorded once. The sample here was peripheral blood mononuclear cells (PBMCs), taken before the fourth cycle of nivolumab. The receptors were sampled from a human donor with classical Hodgkin lymphoma. Each CDR3 is given without its conserved first and last residue.

J	V	CDR3
TRBJ2-6	TRBV18	ASSPPGGLSGANVLT
TRBJ2-4	TRBV5-1	ASSWTSGGLNIQY
TRBJ1-1	TRBV4-1	ASSQGAGEAF
TRBJ1-4	TRBV5-1	ASSLQGGEKLF
TRBJ1-3	TRBV7-9	ASSPFSTGPGNTIY
TRBJ1-3	TRBV7-9	ASSYSVGGPSGNTIY
TRBJ1-2	TRBV18	ASSPQGPSNYGYT
TRBJ1-2	TRBV7-5	ASSLGGLGYT
TRBJ1-6	TRBV5-1	ASSLGGLSSYNSPLH
TRBJ2-5	TRBV7-9	ASSLRSGQQETQY
TRBJ1-3	TRBV6-4	ASSDNSPGSKVGNTIY
TRBJ2-1	TRBV12-5	ASGPSGSYNEQF
TRBJ2-2	TRBV5-1	ASSLQGVDTGELF
TRBJ1-4	TRBV7-9	ASSLERGFNEKLF
TRBJ2-7	TRBV4-1	ASSQGPSGGYEQY
TRBJ1-1	TRBV7-2	ASSLDRYSLTEAF
TRBJ2-3	TRBV7-9	ASSLSTDTQY
TRBJ2-1	TRBV4-3	ASSQDGGGLSYNEQF
TRBJ1-5	TRBV7-9	ASSLGGSNISPQH
TRBJ2-3	TRBV9	ASSVFSGGNTDTQY